This entry lists 14 T cell receptor beta chains sequenced from one sample in a study of blood T cells in healthy people across ages. A second PCR of roughly 7 to 11 cycles used a sample-barcoded 5' primer and a J-beta primer mix. One entry per CDR3 protein, called by TCRdb with MiXCR from the 5' RACE reads. The sample carries roughly 680,000 distinct CDR3 sequences, roughly half recorded once. The sequenced sample was blood. The receptors originated from a woman of 80 years or more in good health.

This clonotype showed up many times. The chain has TRBV4-1 and TRBJ2-1, with 7 bases fitting TRBD2. The CDR3 consists of 14 residues. J was trimmed by 8 bases and V by 3 bases; bases with no gene match: 7. The germline CDR1 and CDR2 sequences are MGHRA and YSYEKL. The CDR3 DNA reads TGCGCCAGCAGCCACAGCGAGCTAGCGGATGAGCAGTTCTTC. It codes for CASSHSELADEQFF.

This chain joins TRBV28 and TRBJ2-4; D might be TRBD1 or TRBD2, each matching 5 bases. The DNA matches TRBJ2-7 better at its end, which makes the J call doubtful. The CDR3 runs 13 residues. Looked up from germline, CDR1 is MDHEN and CDR2 is SYDVKM. CDR3 nucleotides: TGTGCCAGCAGTTCCCGACAGAGGGGCGAGCAGTACTTC. It translates to CASSSRQRGEQYF.

This chain joins TRBV12-3 or TRBV12-4 and TRBJ1-2; 7 bases align to TRBD1. CDR3 size: 13 residues. Trimming removed 8 bases from V and 4 bases from J; junction bases left unmatched: 7. This CDR3 reads CASCRGILYGYTF. As DNA, the CDR3 is TGTGCCAGCTGCAGGGGGATTCTCTATGGCTACACCTTC.

The table lists this clonotype with many counts. The genes are TRBV20-1 and TRBJ2-3; D perhaps matches TRBD2 (7 bases). Looked up from germline, CDR1 is DFQATT and CDR2 is SNEGSKA (reference sequence). V lost 2 bases, J lost 0 bases, and 12 bases lay in between. The CDR3 runs 15 residues. CDR3 region: CSARRGGTSTDTQYF. The DNA of the CDR3 is TGCAGTGCTAGAAGGGGGGGGACTAGCACAGATACGCAGTATTTT.

This clonotype was seen ten or more times. J is TRBJ2-5 and V is TRBV3-1; D uncertain. There are 14 residues in the CDR3. Germline CDR1 is LGHDT and CDR2 is YNNKEL (reference sequence). V was pared by 0 bases and J by 5 bases, with 10 bases between. The CDR3 is CASSQESSQETQYF. The CDR3, as DNA: TGTGCCAGCAGCCAAGAATCATCGCAGGAGACCCAGTACTTC.

This clonotype has only a few counts. The chain joins TRBV20-1 to TRBJ1-1, with D perhaps matching TRBD1 (6 bases). Per germline, CDR1 DFQATT and CDR2 SNEGSKA (reference sequence). Trimming removed 5 bases at V and 7 bases at J, with 14 bases between. This CDR3 comprises 12 residues. CDR3 amino acids: CSAPRGGDEAFF. DNA for the CDR3: TGCAGTGCTCCCCGAGGGGGGGATGAAGCTTTCTTT.

Notes on this clonotype: This may come from a read error, since a much larger clone is one base off. The chain employs TRBV20-1 and TRBJ2-5; D may be TRBD2 (6 bases). From germline, CDR1 is DFQATT and CDR2 SNEGSKA (reference sequence). Trimming took off 5 bases at V and 1 base at J, with 14 bases between the two ends. This CDR3 is built from 14 residues. The CDR3 loop reads CSAGRDSFQETQYF. The CDR3, as DNA: TGCAGTGCTGGCCGGGACTCCTTCCAAGAGACCCAGTACTTC.

The J gene is TRBJ2-7, the V gene TRBV20-1; possible D gene TRBD2, 5 bases. TRBJ2-5 matches the DNA end more closely, so the J call is doubtful. The CDR3 runs to 10 residues. Germline assignment: CDR1 DFQATT and CDR2 SNEGSKA (reference sequence). The CDR3 sequence is CSARGGTQYF. The CDR3 nucleotides read TGCAGTGCCCGCGGAGGGACCCAGTACTTC.

The rearrangement uses TRBV18 and TRBJ1-5; TRBD1 might be the D (6 bases). The CDR3 length is 15 residues. The V and J ends lost 6 bases and 3 bases respectively, with 15 bases between them. Germline CDR1 KGHSH, CDR2 LQKENI. The CDR3 DNA reads as TGTGCCAGCTCCTGGGGGGCAGGGAACAATCAGCCCCAGCATTTT. Protein product: CASSWGAGNNQPQHF.

In this sample, this clonotype turned up many times. The chain recombines TRBV6-6 with TRBJ2-7; possibly TRBD2 for D (6 bases). The CDR3 loop spans 14 amino acids. Deletions cut 5 bases from V and 3 bases from J, with 14 bases between. Germline V gene lookup returns CDR1 MNHNY and CDR2 SVGAGI (reference sequence). The CDR3 DNA is TGTGCCAGCAGTACTAGCAGCAAATTCTACGAGCAGTACTTC. Protein: CASSTSSKFYEQYF.

This clonotype was observed many times. The V call is TRBV12-3 or TRBV12-4, the J call TRBJ2-5, with D unclear. V dropped 2 bases and J dropped 1 base, with 5 bases sitting between them. The CDR3 consists of 13 residues. This chain's CDR3 is CASSLMFQETQYF. Here the CDR3 DNA reads TGTGCCAGCAGTTTAATGTTCCAAGAGACCCAGTACTTC.

This chain uses TRBV7-9 with TRBJ1-1; 7 bases are shared with TRBD1. The V and J ends lost 4 bases and 4 bases, in that order; junction bases with no gene match: 6. CDR1 and CDR2 (germline): SEHNR, FQNEAQ (reference sequence). There are 14 residues in the CDR3. CDR3 residues: CASSSRQGTTEAFF. The CDR3 nucleotides read TGTGCCAGCAGCTCTAGACAGGGTACCACTGAAGCTTTCTTT.

This clonotype showed up many times. The CDR3 DNA reads as TGTGCCAGCAGCTGGCCGGGACAGAGCTCCTACAATGAGCAGTTCTTC. The encoded protein is CASSWPGQSSYNEQFF. The chain couples TRBV7-6 to TRBJ2-1; 7 bases are shared with TRBD1. There are 16 residues in the CDR3. Trimming at V came to 4 bases and at J to 0 bases, leaving 6 bases not matched to a gene. Germline assignment: CDR1 SGHVS and CDR2 FNYEAQ. Full variable domain (outside the CDR3, taken from reference TRBV7-6 and TRBJ2-1): GAGVSQSPRYKVTKRGQDVALRCDPISGHVSLYWYRQALGQGPEFLTYFNYEAQQDKSGLPNDRFSAERPEGSISTLTIQRTEQRDSAMYRCASSWPGQSSYNEQFFGPGTRLTVL.

In its sample, this clonotype was seen many times. The chain employs TRBV3-1 and TRBJ2-1; D is perhaps TRBD2 (6 bases). Trimming took 1 base from V and 12 from J, leaving 16 bases between them. Germline assignment: CDR1 LGHDT and CDR2 YNNKEL (reference sequence). This CDR3 contains 14 residues. CDR3 in DNA: TGTGCCAGCAGCCAAGTTAGGACTATACAGGCGCAGTTCTTC. This codes for CASSQVRTIQAQFF.